One and the same sample provided the 18 T cell receptor beta chains below, sequenced in a study of T-cell memory formation after mild COVID-19. A single record per CDR3 protein comes from TCRdb applying MiXCR to the 5' RACE reads. The sample consists of about 610,000 distinct CDR3 sequences, around 15% of them appearing once. Sequenced material: PBMCs or a T cell subset sorted from them (not recorded which). The receptor source for this set is an adult woman who had mild COVID-19 (a few samples of this study predate the infection). Cell type and time point are not known.

The chain combines TRBV5-1 with TRBJ1-5; 9 bases agree with TRBD1. Germline V gene lookup returns CDR1 SGHRS and CDR2 YFSETQ. The CDR3 runs to 15 residues. Unmatched junction bases numbered 5, after V lost 0 bases and J lost 7 bases. In DNA form, the CDR3 reads TGCGCCAGCAGCTTGGGGACAGGGGCAGCGCAGCCCCAGCATTTT. Its protein is CASSLGTGAAQPQHF.

The V gene is TRBV7-2, the J gene TRBJ1-6, with 11 bases lining up with TRBD1. V lost 3 bases and J lost 12; bases outside the gene matches: 10. The CDR3 consists of 16 residues. The V gene's germline CDR1 is SGHTA and CDR2 FQGNSA. CDR3 protein: CASSFIRGQGAVPLHF. CDR3 nucleotide sequence: TGTGCCAGCAGCTTTATTCGTGGACAGGGGGCTGTACCCCTCCACTTT.

A word on this clonotype: At one end, the junction sequence differs from germline, possibly due to a read error. V is TRBV7-8 and J is TRBJ2-1; D not resolved. CDR3 length: 12 amino acids. Germline lookup yields CDR1 SGHVS and CDR2 FQNEAQ. CDR3 nucleotides: TGTGCCAGCAGCACCTACCCGGCCCCCGTGGTCTTC. It translates to CASSTYPAPVVF.

The CDR3 DNA reads as TGTGCCAGCAGTGGTGGGAGGGTAGATCAGCCCCAGCATTTT. Encoded protein: CASSGGRVDQPQHF. This rearrangement joins TRBV2 to TRBJ1-5; D uncertain. From germline, CDR1 is SNHLY and CDR2 FYNNEI. Trimming took 4 bases from V and 5 from J, leaving 12 bases between them. The CDR3 loop spans 14 amino acids.

Only a few counts were recorded for this clonotype. The chain is built from TRBV14 and TRBJ2-5, with 10 bases that match TRBD2. The trim removed 7 bases at V and 2 bases at J, leaving 7 bases unmatched. The CDR3 has 15 residues. CDR1 is SGHDN and CDR2 is FVKESK in the germline V gene. The CDR3 nucleotides read TGTGCCAGCAATGCCCTAGCGGGGGTACAAGAGACCCAGTACTTC. This encodes CASNALAGVQETQYF.

This clonotype showed up many times. The V gene is TRBV12-3 or TRBV12-4, the J gene TRBJ1-2; D is perhaps TRBD1 (5 bases). Trimming removed 9 bases at V and 8 bases at J, with 13 bases between. CDR3 length: 11 residues. The CDR3 sequence: CASSDQGGYTF. The CDR3 region has the DNA TGTGCCAGTTCGGACCAGGGAGGCTACACCTTC.

The CDR3 coding sequence is TGTGCCACCAGTGACCCGGGACTAGCGGGAGCCAGCTCCTACAATGAGCAGTTCTTC. Its translation: CATSDPGLAGASSYNEQFF. The genes are TRBV24-1 and TRBJ2-1; TRBD2 matches 14 bases. The V segment lost 4 bases and the J segment 0 bases; nucleotides outside the gene matches: 7. The germline gives CDR1 KGHDR, CDR2 SFDVKD. The CDR3 runs to 19 residues.

This clonotype was detected ten times or more. This chain links TRBV5-1 with TRBJ1-2; no clear D gene. CDR3 length: 15 amino acids. The ends were cut back, 4 bases at V and 6 bases at J, with 19 bases in the middle. Germline assignment: CDR1 SGHRS and CDR2 YFSETQ. The CDR3 DNA sequence: TGCGCCAGCAGCCCGGTGGGTCAGGCGGTTAATGGCTACACCTTC. Translated: CASSPVGQAVNGYTF. Full variable domain (remainder filled in from reference TRBV5-1 and TRBJ1-2): KAGVTQTPRYLIKTRGQQVTLSCSPISGHRSVSWYQQTPGQGLQFLFEYFSETQRNKGNFPGRFSGRQFSNSRSEMNVSTLELGDSALYLCASSPVGQAVNGYTFGSGTRLTVV.

There are many counts of this clonotype. The chain uses TRBV2 and TRBJ2-6; D is undetermined. There are 13 residues in the CDR3. Between the trimmed V and J ends, which lost 6 bases and 0 bases, there was a span of 3 bases. Germline V CDR1 and CDR2: SNHLY, FYNNEI. CDR3 DNA: TGTGCCAGCAGGCGCTCTGGGGCCAACGTCCTGACTTTC. Protein sequence: CASRRSGANVLTF.

The chain links TRBV5-6 to TRBJ1-1; unclear D gene. The CDR3 totals 12 residues. The V gene lost 2 bases and the J gene lost 7 bases, with 9 bases spanning the gap. The germline CDR1 and CDR2 sequences are SGHDT and YYEEEE. The CDR3 loop reads CASSFVSGEAFF. CDR3 sequence (DNA): TGTGCCAGCAGCTTTGTCTCGGGTGAAGCTTTCTTT.

The chain links TRBV2 to TRBJ2-7; D possibly matches TRBD1 or TRBD2 (5 bases each). The ends were cut back, 7 bases at V and 2 bases at J, with 24 bases in the middle. The germline gives CDR1 SNHLY, CDR2 FYNNEI. The CDR3 has 17 residues. The CDR3 loop reads CASTKDYTGTSTYEQYF. The CDR3 DNA follows: TGTGCCAGCACAAAAGACTATACCGGGACCTCTACCTACGAGCAGTACTTC.

This clonotype turned up a few times. The chain carries TRBV20-1 and TRBJ2-7, with D unclear. CDR3 length equals 14 residues. From germline, CDR1 is DFQATT and CDR2 SNEGSKA (reference sequence). Trimming took off 3 bases at V and 6 bases at J, with 18 bases between the two ends. The CDR3 region has the DNA TGCAGTGCTAGCGACCGGGCCCTAGACTCCGAGCAGTACTTC. It specifies CSASDRALDSEQYF.

The V and J genes are TRBV9 and TRBJ2-4; a possible D gene is TRBD2 (6 bases). This CDR3 has 14 amino acids. V was shortened by 4 bases and J by 8 bases, with 16 bases between the two germline ends. CDR1 SGDLS and CDR2 YYNGEE come from the germline V gene. The CDR3 loop reads CASSPKGLKDIQYF. CDR3 in DNA: TGTGCCAGCAGCCCAAAGGGACTTAAGGACATTCAGTACTTC.

This chain links TRBV27 with TRBJ2-7, with 9 nucleotides matching TRBD1. Trimming at V came to 3 bases and at J to 1 base, leaving 13 bases not matched to a gene. This CDR3 comprises 18 residues. Germline V gives CDR1 MNHEY, CDR2 SMNVEV (reference sequence). CDR3 DNA sequence: TGTGCCAGCAGTTTTGGGGGGAATAGACAGGGGGTTTCCTACGAGCAGTACTTC. It encodes CASSFGGNRQGVSYEQYF.

The sample holds a few counts of this clonotype. The chain links TRBV6-5 to TRBJ2-7, with D perhaps given as TRBD1 or TRBD2 (5 bases each). CDR3 size: 14 residues. Germline values: CDR1 MNHEY, CDR2 SVGAGI. Trimming shortened V by 0 bases and J by 3 bases, and 9 bases separated the two germline ends. CDR3 nucleotide sequence: TGTGCCAGCAGTTACTCTGCAGGGAGCTACGAGCAGTACTTC. Encoded protein: CASSYSAGSYEQYF.

V is TRBV24-1 and J is TRBJ2-1, with unresolved D. The V gene lost 3 bases and the J gene lost 3 bases, with 5 bases spanning the gap. The CDR3 contains 13 residues. CDR1 and CDR2 (germline): KGHDR, SFDVKD. The CDR3 region has the DNA TGTGCCACCAGTGATGGTAACTACAATGAGCAGTTCTTC. As protein: CATSDGNYNEQFF.

This sequence joins TRBV29-1 and TRBJ2-3; D gene ambiguous. CDR3 length equals 16 residues. Trimming took 4 bases from V and 0 from J, leaving 17 bases between them. Germline V gene data show CDR1 as SQVTM and CDR2 as ANQGSEA. The CDR3 nucleotides read TGCAGCGTTGCCCCAGCACGGACCTCTAGCACAGATACGCAGTATTTT. It is translated as CSVAPARTSSTDTQYF.

This clonotype was picked up many times. The rearrangement uses TRBV7-9 and TRBJ2-7; D is unclear. Trimming removed 5 bases at V and 4 bases at J, with 6 bases between. This CDR3 is 11 amino acids long. Germline CDR1 is SEHNR and CDR2 is FQNEAQ (reference sequence). The CDR3 loop is CASSAQYEQYF. The CDR3, as DNA: TGTGCCAGCAGCGCTCAATACGAGCAGTACTTC.